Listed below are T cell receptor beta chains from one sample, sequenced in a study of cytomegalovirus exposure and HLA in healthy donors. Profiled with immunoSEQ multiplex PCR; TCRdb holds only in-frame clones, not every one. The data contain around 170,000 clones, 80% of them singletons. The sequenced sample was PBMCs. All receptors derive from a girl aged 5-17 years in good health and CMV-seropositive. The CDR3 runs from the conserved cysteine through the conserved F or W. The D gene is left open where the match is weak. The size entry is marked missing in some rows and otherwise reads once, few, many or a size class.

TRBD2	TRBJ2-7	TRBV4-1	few	TGCGCCAGCAGCCCGCGACTAGCAATGGGGGAGCAGTACTTC	CASSPRLAMGEQYF
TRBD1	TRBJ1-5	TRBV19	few	TGTGCCAGTAGTATTACAGGGGCCCAGCCCCAGCATTTT	CASSITGAQPQHF
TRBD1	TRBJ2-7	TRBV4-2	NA	TGTGCCAGCAGCCAGGTTTCCCGGGGACAGAGATTCTACGAGCAGTACTTC	CASSQVSRGQRFYEQYF
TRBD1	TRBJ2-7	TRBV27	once	TGTGCCAGCAGTTTAATGGGGACAGGTTCCTACGAGCAGTACTTC	CASSLMGTGSYEQYF
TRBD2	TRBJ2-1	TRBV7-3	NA	TGTGCCAGCAGCTTGTCTAGCGGCAACAATGAGCAGTTCTTC	CASSLSSGNNEQFF
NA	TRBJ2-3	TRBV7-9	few	TGTGCCAGCAGCTCCGGGGTTACTAGCACAGATACGCAGTATTTT	CASSSGVTSTDTQYF
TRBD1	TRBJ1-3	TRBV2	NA	TGTGCCAGCAGTCCGGACAGGGGAAACACCATATATTTT	CASSPDRGNTIYF
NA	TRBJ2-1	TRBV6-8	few	TGTGCCAGCAAGGTGGGAGCGATCCATGAGCAGTTCTTC	CASKVGAIHEQFF
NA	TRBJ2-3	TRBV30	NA	TGTGCCTGGAATCCGGGCACAGATACGCAGTATTTT	CAWNPGTDTQYF
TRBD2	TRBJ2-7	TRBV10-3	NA	TGTGCCATCAGGACTAGCGGGAGTGACGAGCAGTACTTC	CAIRTSGSDEQYF